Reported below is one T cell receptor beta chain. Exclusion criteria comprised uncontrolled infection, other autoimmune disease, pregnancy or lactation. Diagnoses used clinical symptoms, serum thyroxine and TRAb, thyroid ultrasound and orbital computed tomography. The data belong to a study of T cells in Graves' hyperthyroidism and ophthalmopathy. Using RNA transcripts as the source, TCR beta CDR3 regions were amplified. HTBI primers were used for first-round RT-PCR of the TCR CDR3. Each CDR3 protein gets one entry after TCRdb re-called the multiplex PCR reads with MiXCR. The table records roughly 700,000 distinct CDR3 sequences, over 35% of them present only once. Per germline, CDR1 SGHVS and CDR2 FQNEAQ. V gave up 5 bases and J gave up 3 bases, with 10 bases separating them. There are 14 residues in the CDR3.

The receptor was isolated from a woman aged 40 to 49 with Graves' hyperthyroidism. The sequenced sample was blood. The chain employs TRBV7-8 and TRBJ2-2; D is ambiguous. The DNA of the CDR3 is TGTGCCAGCAGCCGCTCCACCCACACCGGGGAGCTGTTTTTT. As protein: CASSRSTHTGELFF.